These T cell receptor beta chains were read from a single sample in a study of a mutant IDH1 vaccine in newly diagnosed glioma. Profiling relied on immunoSEQ multiplex PCR, and the TCRdb table lists in-frame clones only, not all of them. The sample holds 80,000 to 100,000 clones, roughly 82% seen once. This material consisted of PBMCs, taken from a glioma patient treated with radiotherapy, temozolomide or both. The source of these receptors is a man aged 35 to 55 with glioma. Some clones in this sample may be carry-over from other donors' samples. The CDR3 runs from the conserved cysteine through the conserved F or W. The D gene is left open where the match is weak. Some rows have no size entry. The others give once, few or many, or a class for an expanded clone.

D gene	V gene	J gene	clone size	CDR3 protein	CDR3 DNA
.	TRBV7-6	TRBJ2-7	.	CASSLNLISYEQYF	TGTGCCAGCAGCCTTAACCTCATCTCCTACGAGCAGTACTTC
TRBD1	TRBV2	TRBJ2-7	once	CASSRGRVDYEQYF	TGTGCCAGCAGTAGGGGGCGCGTGGATTACGAGCAGTACTTC
.	TRBV23-1	TRBJ1-6	.	CASSQTGASSPLHF	TGCGCCAGCAGTCAGACGGGGGCGAGTTCACCCCTCCACTTT
TRBD1	TRBV5-4	TRBJ2-6	.	CASSSRTGMSSGANVLTF	TGTGCCAGCAGCTCGCGGACAGGGATGAGCTCTGGGGCCAACGTCCTGACTTTC
TRBD1	TRBV4-1	TRBJ2-7	.	CASSHRDRGYEQYF	TGCGCCAGCAGCCACCGGGACAGGGGGTACGAGCAGTACTTC
TRBD1	TRBV5-6	TRBJ2-5	.	CASSLGPGQGRETQYF	TGTGCCAGCAGCTTGGGTCCCGGACAGGGCCGGGAGACCCAGTACTTC
.	TRBV27	TRBJ2-4	.	CALRRGTKNIQYF	TGTGCCCTCAGGAGGGGGACCAAAAACATTCAGTACTTC
TRBD1	TRBV19	TRBJ1-1	.	CASTEGAQSTEAFF	TGTGCCAGTACCGAGGGGGCCCAGAGCACTGAAGCTTTCTTT
TRBD1	TRBV18	TRBJ1-5	.	CASSPPPGQYNQPQHF	TGTGCCAGCTCACCACCGCCGGGACAGTATAATCAGCCCCAGCATTTT
TRBD1	TRBV7-9	TRBJ2-6	.	CASSLGSWTGEVLTF	TGTGCCAGCAGCTTAGGATCTTGGACAGGGGAGGTCCTGACTTTC